The 20 T cell receptor beta chains below were found in one sample sequenced in a study of PD-L1 blockade in urothelial cancer. Only in-frame clones appear in the TCRdb table, and some are missing; sequencing was by immunoSEQ multiplex PCR. The repertoire includes roughly 32,000 clones, approximately 80% of them detected once, and about 29% sits in the top ten. Sequenced material: PBMCs, taken around atezolizumab (anti-PD-L1) treatment. The source is a man in his sixties with urothelial cancer.

The chain has TRBV5-1 and TRBJ1-2; D might be TRBD1 (5 bases). The length of the CDR3 is 15 residues. Trimming stripped 0 bases from V and 4 bases from J, with 13 bases between. CDR1 and CDR2 (germline): SGHRS, YFSETQ. The CDR3 loop reads CASSLDGMGGYGYTF. In DNA, the CDR3 is TGCGCCAGCAGCTTGGATGGAATGGGGGGCTATGGCTACACCTTC.

The CDR3 DNA follows: TGTGCCAGCGGTCCGAGCTCCTACGAGCAGTACTTC. Its protein is CASGPSSYEQYF. The rearrangement links TRBV6-6 to TRBJ2-7; the D is unclear. Between the trimmed V and J ends, which lost 8 bases and 0 bases, there was a span of 8 bases. Germline assignment: CDR1 MNHNY and CDR2 SVGAGI (reference sequence). The CDR3 loop spans 12 amino acids.

This clone has a single count. The J gene is TRBJ1-2, the V gene TRBV19; D ambiguous. Trimming took off 3 bases at V and 1 base at J, with 6 bases between the two ends. From germline, CDR1 is LNHDA and CDR2 SQIVND (reference sequence). The CDR3 is made up of 13 amino acids. The CDR3 DNA follows: TGTGCCAGTAGTATGCGTAGTAACTATGGCTACACCTTC. Its translation: CASSMRSNYGYTF.

This chain uses TRBV10-1 with TRBJ1-1, with a possible D match to TRBD1 (6 bases). Germline CDR1 and CDR2: WNHNN and SYGVQD (reference sequence). Trimming took 2 bases from V and 6 from J, leaving 10 bases between them. This CDR3 is 13 amino acids long. The DNA of the CDR3 is TGCGCCAGCAGTGAGCTCGGGGGGCCTGAAGCTTTCTTT. Amino acid sequence: CASSELGGPEAFF.

The rearrangement links TRBV2 to TRBJ1-3; 8 bases are shared with TRBD1. This CDR3 has 18 amino acids. CDR1 is SNHLY, CDR2 FYNNEI, per germline. The V and J ends lost 6 bases and 4 bases, in that order; junction bases with no gene match: 17. The CDR3 coding sequence is TGTGCCAGCAGCAGGGGGCAATCGGGGCTCCTTTCCGGAAACACCATATATTTT. Its protein product is CASSRGQSGLLSGNTIYF.

CDR3 nucleotides: TGTGCCAGTAGTAGAGGGAGGGCGGTGAACACTGAAGCTTTCTTT. Residues: CASSRGRAVNTEAFF. This sequence joins TRBV19 and TRBJ1-1, with unresolved D. The germline CDR1 and CDR2 sequences are LNHDA and SQIVND (reference sequence). The germline V and J ends were trimmed by 4 bases and 0 bases, with 12 bases remaining between them. The CDR3 covers 15 residues.

V and J are TRBV5-1 and TRBJ2-7, with a tentative D call TRBD2 (6 bases). Looked up from germline, CDR1 is SGHRS and CDR2 is YFSETQ. Deletions cut 2 bases from V and 7 bases from J, with 13 bases between. CDR3 size: 13 residues. The CDR3 loop reads CASSFWARGEQYF. For the CDR3, the DNA is TGCGCCAGCAGCTTTTGGGCTCGGGGGGAGCAGTACTTC. The full variable domain, rest sourced from reference TRBV5-1 and TRBJ2-7, is KAGVTQTPRYLIKTRGQQVTLSCSPISGHRSVSWYQQTPGQGLQFLFEYFSETQRNKGNFPGRFSGRQFSNSRSEMNVSTLELGDSALYLCASSFWARGEQYFGPGTRLTVT.

This clone was detected a few times. The chain employs TRBV5-6 and TRBJ1-1; D is ambiguous. V lost 1 base and J 7 bases, leaving 14 bases between the germline ends. The germline gives CDR1 SGHDT, CDR2 YYEEEE. The CDR3 extends over 14 amino acids. DNA for the CDR3: TGTGCCAGCAGCTTGAGAGGAGGGTCGAGTGAAGCTTTCTTT. Translated: CASSLRGGSSEAFF. The whole variable domain, filled in from reference TRBV5-6 and TRBJ1-1, reads DAGVTQSPTHLIKTRGQQVTLRCSPKSGHDTVSWYQQALGQGPQFIFQYYEEEERQRGNFPDRFSGHQFPNYSSELNVNALLLGDSALYLCASSLRGGSSEAFFGQGTRLTVV.

The CDR3 nucleotides are TGTGCCAGCAAGGGACAGGGGGCAGATACGCAGTATTTT. As protein: CASKGQGADTQYF. V and J are TRBV25-1 and TRBJ2-3; 11 bases match TRBD1. The CDR3 has 13 residues. The germline CDR1 and CDR2 sequences are MGHDK and SYGVNS. The trim removed 7 bases at V and 4 bases at J, leaving 1 base unmatched.

This clone was seen a few times. The chain is built from TRBV7-9 and TRBJ1-4; D perhaps matches TRBD1 (6 bases). CDR3 length: 14 residues. Trimming took off 2 bases at V and 2 bases at J, with 6 bases between the two ends. Germline V gene data show CDR1 as SEHNR and CDR2 as FQNEAQ (reference sequence). Here the CDR3 reads CASSLRGTNEKLFF. CDR3 DNA: TGTGCCAGCAGCTTAAGGGGGACTAATGAAAAACTGTTTTTT.

The chain combines TRBV5-1 with TRBJ1-3; TRBD1 agrees at 7 bases. CDR1 and CDR2 (germline): SGHRS, YFSETQ. The CDR3 runs 15 residues. The V segment lost 0 bases and the J segment 4 bases; nucleotides outside the gene matches: 4. CDR3 region: CASSLGPTGGNTIYF. DNA of the CDR3: TGCGCCAGCAGCTTGGGACCGACAGGGGGAAACACCATATATTTT.

CDR3 DNA: TGTGCCAGTGAGACCGGGACAGCCCCGAACACCGGGGAGCTGTTTTTT. Protein: CASETGTAPNTGELFF. The chain couples TRBV2 to TRBJ2-2; 7 nucleotides align to TRBD1. Germline CDR1 reads SNHLY; CDR2 reads FYNNEI. Losses at the gene ends were 9 bases for V and 0 bases for J; bases not matched to a gene: 10. This CDR3 has 16 amino acids.

The CDR3 region is CASRFNPGLTLNEQFF. Written as DNA, the CDR3 is TGTGCCAGCAGGTTTAATCCGGGACTAACCCTTAATGAGCAGTTCTTC. The V gene is TRBV21-1, the J gene TRBJ2-1; TRBD2 is taken as the D call from the table, unchecked against the DNA. TRBV21-1 represents a pseudogene. This CDR3 comprises 16 residues.

This chain uses TRBV18 with TRBJ2-7; 10 bases map to TRBD1. The CDR3 spans 15 residues. Unmatched junction bases numbered 11, after V lost 5 bases and J lost 7 bases. CDR1 and CDR2 (germline): KGHSH, LQKENI. CDR3 sequence reads: CASSASTGGLGEQYF. The CDR3 bases are TGTGCCAGCTCAGCATCGACAGGGGGCTTAGGGGAGCAGTACTTC.

The genes are TRBV5-1 and TRBJ2-2; 7 nucleotides match TRBD1. The CDR3 is made up of 13 amino acids. Germline V lookup: CDR1 SGHRS, CDR2 YFSETQ. V lost 9 bases to trimming and J lost 2 bases; unmatched junction nucleotides: 4. The CDR3: CATRDRNTGELFF. The CDR3 DNA reads TGCGCCACTCGGGACAGAAACACCGGGGAGCTGTTTTTT.

This clone was counted once. The rearrangement links TRBV11-2 to TRBJ1-5; no reliable D call. The CDR3 runs to 15 residues. CDR1 SGHAT and CDR2 FQNNGV come from the germline V gene. Trimming stripped 1 base from V and 0 bases from J, with 7 bases between. The CDR3 DNA sequence: TGTGCCAGCAGCTTAGGCGAATATAGCAATCAGCCCCAGCATTTT. Protein: CASSLGEYSNQPQHF. The complete variable domain, with remaining parts taken from reference TRBV11-2 and TRBJ1-5, reads EAGVAQSPRYKIIEKRQSVAFWCNPISGHATLYWYQQILGQGPKLLIQFQNNGVVDDSQLPKDRFSAERLKGVDSTLKIQPAKLEDSAVYLCASSLGEYSNQPQHFGDGTRLSIL.

The chain has TRBV2 and TRBJ2-1, with 10 bases matching TRBD2. The junction had 7 bases not matched to a gene; V was cut back by 5 bases and J by 6 bases. CDR3 length equals 15 residues. Germline V lookup: CDR1 SNHLY, CDR2 FYNNEI. CDR3 residues: CASSKGTSETNEQFF. DNA for the CDR3: TGTGCCAGCAGTAAAGGGACTAGCGAGACCAATGAGCAGTTCTTC.

The chain combines TRBV19 with TRBJ2-2; 7 bases are a match to TRBD2. V lost 1 base to trimming and J lost 1 base; unmatched junction nucleotides: 9. There are 18 residues in the CDR3. Germline CDR1 and CDR2: LNHDA and SQIVND (reference sequence). The CDR3 sequence: CASSIGLPGGLNTGELFF. The CDR3 DNA follows: TGTGCCAGTAGTATAGGTTTACCGGGGGGTCTGAACACCGGGGAGCTGTTTTTT.

The genes are TRBV5-4 and TRBJ1-2, with TRBD1 identical over 9 bases. V gave up 2 bases and J gave up 8 bases; unmatched junction bases: 4. The CDR3 length is 13 residues. CDR1 and CDR2 (germline): SGHNT, YYREEE (reference sequence). This CDR3 reads CASSLQGAKGYTF. The CDR3 DNA reads TGTGCCAGCAGCTTACAGGGGGCAAAGGGCTACACCTTC.

With respect to this clone: At one of its ends the junction is not consistent with the germline gene, which may arise from a read error. The CDR3 here is CATSRELALGWDEQFF. CDR3 bases: TGTGCCACCAGCCGAGAACTAGCCTTGGGGTGGGATGAGCAGTTCTTC. The rearrangement uses TRBV15 and TRBJ2-1; possibly TRBD2 for D (6 bases). There are 16 residues in the CDR3. From germline, CDR1 is LNHNV and CDR2 YYDKDF (reference sequence).